Listed below are T cell receptor beta chains from one sample, sequenced in a study of blood T cell repertoires in COVID-19. Here immunoSEQ multiplex PCR was the method, and the copy in TCRdb shows in-frame clones only, minus some. The sample shows roughly 170,000 clones, around four fifths of them seen only once. Material: PBMCs or T cells enriched from blood (not recorded which). The source is a woman aged 45 to 65 in a cohort exposed to, infected with or recovered from COVID-19 (not recorded which). The CDR3 runs from the conserved cysteine through the conserved F or W. A D gene is named only where the DNA matches it firmly. A row's size may be missing; if present it is once, few, many or a size class.

j_gene,d_gene,v_gene,len,abundance,CDR3nt,CDR3aa
TRBJ2-7,TRBD1,TRBV27,16,NA,TGTGCCATCCCGCCCCCTGGTACAGGGGTCGACTACGAGCAGTACTTC,CAIPPPGTGVDYEQYF
TRBJ2-5,NA,TRBV15,16,NA,TGTGCCACCAGCAGAGGCGAAGGGAGGATTCAAGAGACCCAGTACTTC,CATSRGEGRIQETQYF
TRBJ2-5,TRBD1,TRBV19,14,NA,TGTGCCAGTAGTATCCTGGACAGGGGGAAGACCCAGTACTTC,CASSILDRGKTQYF
TRBJ2-7,NA,TRBV5-1,15,NA,TGCGCCAGCAGCTTATCCCTGGGGACAACGTACGAGCAGTACTTC,CASSLSLGTTYEQYF
TRBJ1-2,TRBD1,TRBV6-4,16,once,TGTGCCAGCAGTGACCCATCACAGGGGGCAGACTATGGCTACACCTTC,CASSDPSQGADYGYTF
TRBJ1-3,NA,TRBV18,16,NA,TGTGCCAGCTCACCCGGGGGGCCTAACTCTGGAAACACCATATATTTT,CASSPGGPNSGNTIYF
TRBJ1-4,NA,TRBV15,17,NA,TGTGCCACCAGCAGACAGACAGGCCCACAAACTAATGAAAAACTGTTTTTT,CATSRQTGPQTNEKLFF
TRBJ1-4,NA,TRBV28,13,NA,TGTGCCAGCTCGGACACCGGCGATGAAAAACTGTTTTTT,CASSDTGDEKLFF
TRBJ2-6,TRBD1,TRBV5-1,15,NA,TGCGCCAGCAGCAGGACAGGGACTGGGGCCAACGTCCTGACTTTC,CASSRTGTGANVLTF
TRBJ2-3,TRBD2,TRBV7-6,16,NA,TGTGCCAGCAGCTTAGAGGCGGGAGAGTGGACAGATACGCAGTATTTT,CASSLEAGEWTDTQYF
TRBJ2-1,NA,TRBV18,11,NA,TGTGCCAGCTCACCCGAGGGAGAGCAGTTCTTC,CASSPEGEQFF
TRBJ2-5,NA,TRBV5-6,15,NA,TGTGCCAGCAGCTTAGAGGCCCCGAACCAAGAGACCCAGTACTTC,CASSLEAPNQETQYF
TRBJ2-2,TRBD1,TRBV7-2,16,NA,TGTGCCAGCAGCCTGACAGGGTTCGCGAACACCGGGGAGCTGTTTTTT,CASSLTGFANTGELFF
TRBJ2-3,TRBD1,TRBV27,19,NA,TGTGCCAGCAGTTTAATGCCCAAACAGGGGATTGGGACCACAGATACGCAGTATTTT,CASSLMPKQGIGTTDTQYF
TRBJ2-7,TRBD2,TRBV27,15,NA,TGTGCCAGCAGTTCCCTCAGCGGGGGGGTCAACGAGCAGTACTTC,CASSSLSGGVNEQYF
TRBJ1-4,NA,TRBV27,10,NA,TGTGCCAGCTCCTTTCGGAAACTGTTTTTT,CASSFRKLFF
TRBJ2-7,NA,TRBV27,12,once,TGTGCCAGCAGCCGGAGCTCCTACGAGCAGTACTTC,CASSRSSYEQYF
TRBJ2-3,NA,TRBV5-1,16,NA,TGCGCCAGCAGCCCCCACCGCGGTACTAGCACAGATACGCAGTATTTT,CASSPHRGTSTDTQYF
TRBJ2-1,NA,TRBV6-2/TRBV6-3,15,NA,TGTGCCAGCAGCTTCCAGGCTCTAACCTACAATGAGCAGTTCTTC,CASSFQALTYNEQFF
TRBJ1-2,TRBD1,TRBV7-2,16,NA,TGTGCCAGCAGCCCGGGACAGGCTTACGTCCCCTATGGCTACACCTTC,CASSPGQAYVPYGYTF
TRBJ2-1,NA,TRBV9,15,NA,TGTGCCAGCAGCGTGGGGGCCAGCTCCTACAATGAGCAGTTCTTC,CASSVGASSYNEQFF
TRBJ1-2,TRBD1,TRBV5-8,14,NA,TGTGCCAGCAGCTCCGGGACAGCACTCTATGGCTACACCTTC,CASSSGTALYGYTF
TRBJ1-2,TRBD1,TRBV19,14,NA,TGTGCCAGTGGCGGTAGACAGGGGGCGGGTGGCTACACCTTC,CASGGRQGAGGYTF
TRBJ2-1,TRBD2,TRBV10-3,17,NA,TGTGCCATCAGTGAGCCCAAAAATTCAAGGACTAGCGGTGAGCAGTTCTTC,CAISEPKNSRTSGEQFF
TRBJ1-6,NA,TRBV6-2/TRBV6-3,19,NA,TGTGCCAGCAGTTACGTCAGGGGCCGCCAAATGAGGGATAATTCACCCCTCCACTTT,CASSYVRGRQMRDNSPLHF
TRBJ2-5,TRBD1,TRBV30,15,NA,TGTGCCTGGACGCCCCTTGGGACAGCCCAAGAGACCCAGTACTTC,CAWTPLGTAQETQYF
TRBJ1-3,NA,TRBV6-5,15,NA,TGTGCCAGCTCCTACGGCGGGACCCGGGGAAACACCATATATTTT,CASSYGGTRGNTIYF
TRBJ2-7,TRBD1,TRBV9,14,NA,TGTGCCAGCAGCCCGGGACAGGGCCGGTACGAGCAGTACTTC,CASSPGQGRYEQYF
TRBJ2-1,NA,TRBV29-1,13,NA,TGCAGCGTTGAAAGCTATTCCTACAATGAGCAGTTCTTC,CSVESYSYNEQFF
TRBJ1-2,NA,TRBV27,15,few,TGTGCCAGCAGTAGCCCTGTGGACAGTTTCTATGGCTACACCTTC,CASSSPVDSFYGYTF
TRBJ2-1,NA,TRBV21-1,18,NA,TGTGCCAGCAGCAAACCCGCCCCCCGACTAGCGGGAGTCTATGAGCAGTTCTTC,CASSKPAPRLAGVYEQFF
TRBJ1-5,NA,TRBV13,17,NA,TGTGCCAGCATACAGGGTATCCAAAAGTATAGCAATCAGCCCCAGCATTTT,CASIQGIQKYSNQPQHF
TRBJ1-2,TRBD1,TRBV7-9,14,NA,TGTGCCAGCAGTTCTCAGGGACAGGAGGATGGCTACACCTTC,CASSSQGQEDGYTF
TRBJ1-4,NA,TRBV4-3,16,NA,TGCGCCAGCAGCCAAATATTTGGAGAAACTAATGAAAAACTGTTTTTT,CASSQIFGETNEKLFF
TRBJ1-1,NA,TRBV12-3/TRBV12-4,13,NA,TGTGCCAGCAGTTTAACAGGGAACACTGAAGCTTTCTTT,CASSLTGNTEAFF
TRBJ2-7,NA,TRBV19,14,NA,TGTGCCAGTAGTAGCAGTCAGTACGGGTACGAGCAGTACTTC,CASSSSQYGYEQYF
TRBJ2-5,NA,TRBV25-1,15,NA,TGTGCCAGCAGTGAATCTCGGGTTGCTCAAGAGACCCAGTACTTC,CASSESRVAQETQYF
TRBJ1-5,TRBD1,TRBV19,15,NA,TGTGCCAGTAGTATCGCCAACAGGGGGTACCAGCCCCAGCATTTT,CASSIANRGYQPQHF
TRBJ1-1,NA,TRBV7-2,12,NA,TGTGCCAGCGACAGCCGTGCCACTGAAGCTTTCTTT,CASDSRATEAFF
TRBJ2-7,TRBD2,TRBV6-5,15,NA,TGTGCCAGCAGTTACTATGGGGCCGGGGGGTACGAGCAGTACTTC,CASSYYGAGGYEQYF
TRBJ1-1,NA,TRBV28,13,NA,TGTGCCAGCAGGTCTGCTTTCGGCACTGAAGCTTTCTTT,CASRSAFGTEAFF
TRBJ2-7,TRBD1,TRBV7-2,13,NA,TGTGCCAGCAGCTTAACAGGGGTTGCCGAGCAGTACTTC,CASSLTGVAEQYF
TRBJ2-3,NA,TRBV7-9,12,NA,TGTGCCAGCAGCTTATTTAGCGTAAAGCAGTATTTT,CASSLFSVKQYF
TRBJ1-3,NA,TRBV7-9,16,NA,TGTGCCAGCAGCTTGAGGGCCGGGAGCTCTGGAAACACCATATATTTT,CASSLRAGSSGNTIYF
TRBJ2-3,TRBD2,TRBV2,15,NA,TGTGCCTCAACGGAGAGTAGCGGGATTCTGAATACGCAGTATTTT,CASTESSGILNTQYF
TRBJ1-1,TRBD1,TRBV19,15,NA,TGTGCCAGTAGTACGTTTACAGGGGTACACACTGAAGCTTTCTTT,CASSTFTGVHTEAFF
TRBJ1-5,NA,TRBV5-1,14,few,TGCGCCAGCGCACCCAGGGATTTCGATCAGCCCCAGCATTTT,CASAPRDFDQPQHF
TRBJ2-1,NA,TRBV27,19,NA,TGTGCCAGCAGTGCCTTGGACAGGGATGGCGGGGGCTCCTACAATGAGCAGTTCTTC,CASSALDRDGGGSYNEQFF
TRBJ1-4,TRBD1,TRBV3-1/TRBV3-2,13,NA,TGTGCCAGCAGCCCAGTCGGGGACAGAAAACTGTTTTTT,CASSPVGDRKLFF
TRBJ2-3,TRBD2,TRBV7-9,14,NA,TGTGCCGGGGGGGAGGCGCGGAACACAGATACGCAGTATTTT,CAGGEARNTDTQYF
TRBJ1-2,NA,TRBV19,16,once,TGTGCCACTACACCGGGGACACGCGGAGGTTTCTATGGCTACACCTTC,CATTPGTRGGFYGYTF
TRBJ2-5,TRBD1,TRBV10-3,14,NA,TGTGCCATCAGGGACAGGGGGCTTCGGGAGACCCAGTACTTC,CAIRDRGLRETQYF
TRBJ2-5,TRBD1,TRBV30,13,few,TGTGCCTGGAGTGGACAGGGCTGGGAGACCCAGTACTTC,CAWSGQGWETQYF
TRBJ1-1,NA,TRBV9,13,NA,TGTGCCAGCAGCGCTTCCCCAGGGACTGAAGCTTTCTTT,CASSASPGTEAFF
TRBJ2-5,TRBD2,TRBV5-1,16,once,TGCGCCAGCAGCTTGGCGTCAGCGGGGGGCCAAGAGACCCAGTACTTC,CASSLASAGGQETQYF
TRBJ2-1,TRBD2,TRBV10-3,16,NA,TGTGCCATCAGTGAGTCGGGCGGGAGGGCCCTCAATGAGCAGTTCTTC,CAISESGGRALNEQFF
TRBJ2-3,NA,TRBV5-5,16,NA,TGTGCCAGCAGCTTGCTAGCAGTAAGTAGCACAGATACGCAGTATTTT,CASSLLAVSSTDTQYF
TRBJ2-7,NA,TRBV4-3,14,NA,TGCGCCAGCAGCCAAGACAGGGTTTCCTACGAGCAGTACTTC,CASSQDRVSYEQYF
TRBJ2-7,TRBD2,TRBV19,15,few,TGTGCCAGTAGTATAGGCGGGAGCGGGGGCTACGAGCAGTACTTC,CASSIGGSGGYEQYF